These T cell receptor beta chains were read from a single sample in a study of blood T cell repertoires in COVID-19. The table came from immunoSEQ multiplex PCR; TCRdb's copy has only in-frame clones and leaves some out. The top ten clones hold 1.1% of a sample with approximately 170,000 clones, 70% to 90% of them seen once. What was sequenced was peripheral blood. The origin of the receptors is a man aged 25 to 45 with acute or convalescent COVID-19. CDR3s include the opening cysteine and the closing phenylalanine or tryptophan. The D gene is left open where the match is weak. The size entry is marked missing in some rows and otherwise reads once, few, many or a size class.

abundance: -
d_gene: -
j_gene: TRBJ2-5
v_gene: TRBV15
CDR3aa: CATRVGHPGVETQYF
CDR3nt: TGTGCCACCAGAGTAGGGCACCCGGGGGTAGAGACCCAGTACTTC

abundance: -
d_gene: -
j_gene: TRBJ1-5
v_gene: TRBV19
CDR3aa: CASRGGLNQPQHF
CDR3nt: TGTGCCAGTAGAGGAGGGTTAAATCAGCCCCAGCATTTT

abundance: -
d_gene: -
j_gene: TRBJ1-2
v_gene: TRBV28
CDR3aa: CASSQKTGVHYGYTF
CDR3nt: TGTGCCAGCAGTCAGAAGACAGGAGTTCACTATGGCTACACCTTC

abundance: -
d_gene: -
j_gene: TRBJ2-2
v_gene: TRBV29-1
CDR3aa: CSVGLEGELAGELFF
CDR3nt: TGCAGCGTCGGTTTGGAGGGAGAGCTGGCCGGGGAGCTGTTTTTT

abundance: once
d_gene: TRBD2
j_gene: TRBJ2-3
v_gene: TRBV24-1
CDR3aa: CATSDPVSRSGRATDTQYF
CDR3nt: TGTGCCACCAGTGATCCAGTGTCGCGGAGCGGGAGGGCGACAGATACGCAGTATTTT

abundance: -
d_gene: -
j_gene: TRBJ1-3
v_gene: TRBV29-1
CDR3aa: CSVGQGAGNTIYF
CDR3nt: TGCAGCGTTGGGCAAGGGGCTGGAAACACCATATATTTT

abundance: -
d_gene: -
j_gene: TRBJ2-3
v_gene: TRBV5-1
CDR3aa: CASSLEVAASTDTQYF
CDR3nt: TGCGCCAGCAGCTTGGAAGTTGCGGCTAGCACAGATACGCAGTATTTT

abundance: -
d_gene: -
j_gene: TRBJ2-2
v_gene: TRBV18
CDR3aa: CASSPLDRGRGGELFF
CDR3nt: TGTGCCAGCTCACCCCTTGACCGAGGAAGAGGCGGGGAGCTGTTTTTT

abundance: -
d_gene: TRBD2
j_gene: TRBJ2-1
v_gene: TRBV19
CDR3aa: CASSRLTSSGGYNEQFF
CDR3nt: TGTGCCAGTAGTAGACTCACCTCTAGCGGGGGCTACAATGAGCAGTTCTTC

abundance: -
d_gene: -
j_gene: TRBJ2-1
v_gene: TRBV5-4
CDR3aa: CASSLAGPTNEQFF
CDR3nt: TGTGCCAGCAGCCTTGCAGGGCCCACAAATGAGCAGTTCTTC

abundance: -
d_gene: -
j_gene: TRBJ1-5
v_gene: TRBV6-5
CDR3aa: CASRPARGSNQPQHF
CDR3nt: TGTGCCAGCAGACCCGCTAGGGGCAGCAATCAGCCCCAGCATTTT

abundance: once
d_gene: -
j_gene: TRBJ1-4
v_gene: TRBV4-1
CDR3aa: CASSHPSVQREKLFF
CDR3nt: TGCGCCAGCAGCCACCCTAGTGTCCAGCGGGAAAAACTGTTTTTT

abundance: few
d_gene: TRBD1
j_gene: TRBJ2-1
v_gene: TRBV18
CDR3aa: CASSPTGGSYNEQFF
CDR3nt: TGTGCCAGCTCACCCACAGGGGGCTCCTACAATGAGCAGTTCTTC

abundance: once
d_gene: -
j_gene: TRBJ1-2
v_gene: TRBV3-1/TRBV3-2
CDR3aa: CASSQASYGYTF
CDR3nt: TGTGCCAGCAGCCAAGCCAGCTATGGCTACACCTTC

abundance: once
d_gene: -
j_gene: TRBJ1-4
v_gene: TRBV7-9
CDR3aa: CASSPGMQTNEKLFF
CDR3nt: TGTGCCAGCAGCCCAGGAATGCAAACTAATGAAAAACTGTTTTTT

abundance: -
d_gene: -
j_gene: TRBJ2-3
v_gene: TRBV7-6
CDR3aa: CASSLANGGVVTDTQYF
CDR3nt: TGTGCCAGCAGCTTAGCGAATGGCGGGGTAGTGACAGATACGCAGTATTTT

abundance: -
d_gene: TRBD1
j_gene: TRBJ1-2
v_gene: TRBV6-5
CDR3aa: CASSFEGARGYTF
CDR3nt: TGTGCCAGCAGTTTTGAGGGGGCGCGGGGCTACACCTTC

abundance: -
d_gene: -
j_gene: TRBJ2-5
v_gene: TRBV5-6
CDR3aa: CASTAAGMVTQYF
CDR3nt: TGTGCCAGCACCGCTGCCGGGATGGTGACCCAGTACTTC

abundance: -
d_gene: TRBD1
j_gene: TRBJ2-2
v_gene: TRBV5-5
CDR3aa: CASSLEGAKQGELFF
CDR3nt: TGTGCCAGCAGCTTGGAGGGGGCCAAACAGGGGGAGCTGTTTTTT

abundance: -
d_gene: -
j_gene: TRBJ2-7
v_gene: TRBV9
CDR3aa: CASSVEPSGIEQYF
CDR3nt: TGTGCCAGCAGCGTAGAACCTTCAGGGATCGAGCAGTACTTC

abundance: -
d_gene: TRBD2
j_gene: TRBJ2-5
v_gene: TRBV15
CDR3aa: CATSRDWEGRVKTQYF
CDR3nt: TGTGCCACCAGCAGAGATTGGGAGGGGCGAGTAAAGACCCAGTACTTC

abundance: -
d_gene: TRBD1
j_gene: TRBJ1-6
v_gene: TRBV7-9
CDR3aa: CASSPGTGGQNSPLHF
CDR3nt: TGTGCCAGCAGCCCAGGGACAGGGGGCCAGAATTCACCCCTCCACTTT

abundance: few
d_gene: -
j_gene: TRBJ1-6
v_gene: TRBV28
CDR3aa: CASSLYQGGSPLHF
CDR3nt: TGTGCCAGCAGTTTATATCAGGGAGGCTCACCCCTCCACTTT

abundance: -
d_gene: TRBD2
j_gene: TRBJ2-7
v_gene: TRBV28
CDR3aa: CASSRRLAGVVQYF
CDR3nt: TGTGCCAGCAGTCGCCGACTAGCGGGAGTGGTGCAGTACTTC

abundance: -
d_gene: -
j_gene: TRBJ1-3
v_gene: TRBV11-2
CDR3aa: CASSSAGSSGNTIYF
CDR3nt: TGTGCCAGCAGCTCCGCTGGGAGCTCTGGAAACACCATATATTTT

abundance: -
d_gene: TRBD1
j_gene: TRBJ2-7
v_gene: TRBV28
CDR3aa: CASKIQGALSYEQYF
CDR3nt: TGTGCCAGCAAAATACAGGGGGCCCTTTCCTACGAGCAGTACTTC

abundance: -
d_gene: -
j_gene: TRBJ1-4
v_gene: TRBV19
CDR3aa: CASSRSVREKLFF
CDR3nt: TGTGCCAGTAGTAGATCGGTACGAGAAAAACTGTTTTTT